The rows below give T cell receptor beta chains drawn from one sample of a study of lymphopenia after photon versus proton radiotherapy. Clones were sequenced by immunoSEQ multiplex PCR, and TCRdb holds only the in-frame ones, with some missing. The sample consists of some 2,000 clones, around 81% of them appearing once. Specimen: peripheral blood, collected from a patient treated with photon-based radiotherapy. The receptors stem from a man older than 75 with cholangiocarcinoma. The CDR3 runs from the conserved cysteine through the conserved F or W. The D gene is left open where the match is weak. Clone size is shown for a subset of rows, as once, few, many or a class of expanded clone.

-	TRBV15	-	TRBJ1-5	CATSRDRARADYSNQPQHF	TGTGCCACCAGCAGAGACAGGGCCCGTGCCGACTATAGCAATCAGCCCCAGCATTTT
-	TRBV2	TRBD1	TRBJ1-4	CASWGRDRGYEKLFF	TGTGCCAGCTGGGGGCGAGACAGGGGTTATGAAAAACTGTTTTTT
-	TRBV7-2	-	TRBJ2-5	CASSLSLGETQYF	TGTGCCAGCAGCTTAAGTCTAGGAGAGACCCAGTACTTC
-	TRBV10-2	-	TRBJ1-1	CASSEPGGDTEAFF	TGCGCCAGCAGTGAGCCGGGGGGGGACACTGAAGCTTTCTTT
-	TRBV5-8	TRBD1	TRBJ1-2	CASSPGTASYGYTF	TGTGCCAGCAGCCCCGGGACAGCGAGCTATGGCTACACCTTC
-	TRBV6-1	-	TRBJ1-2	CASSPGGYGYTF	TGTGCCAGCAGCCCCGGGGGCTATGGCTACACCTTC
-	TRBV15	-	TRBJ1-1	CATRFGPLGHTEAFF	TGTGCCACCAGATTCGGTCCACTCGGGCACACTGAAGCTTTCTTT
-	TRBV12-1	-	TRBJ2-6	CASSRPSYRTKSGQRPDF	TGTGCCAGCAGCAGACCTTCTTATAGGACAAAGTCGGGCCAACGTCCTGACTTC
-	TRBV30	-	TRBJ1-6	CAWSRRGSSYNSPLHF	TGTGCCTGGAGCAGAAGAGGGAGCTCCTATAATTCACCCCTCCACTTT
-	TRBV27	TRBD2	TRBJ2-5	CASRPAGGQQETQYF	TGTGCCAGCAGACCGGCGGGGGGACAACAAGAGACCCAGTACTTC
-	TRBV28	-	TRBJ2-2	CASRGTAGNTGELFF	TGTGCCAGCCGGGGGACCGCCGGGAACACCGGGGAGCTGTTTTTT
few	TRBV6-6	-	TRBJ1-2	CASSPGGYGYTF	TGTGCCAGCAGCCCCGGGGGCTATGGCTACACCTTC
-	TRBV6-5	-	TRBJ1-5	CASLTGGESNQPQHF	TGTGCCAGCCTCACAGGAGGAGAGAGCAATCAGCCCCAGCATTTT
-	TRBV5-6	-	TRBJ1-2	CASSLERGPYGYTF	TGTGCCAGCAGCTTGGAGAGAGGCCCCTATGGCTACACCTTC
-	TRBV4-2	-	TRBJ2-1	CASSLYRDVSYNEQFF	TGTGCCAGCAGCCTCTACCGGGACGTCTCCTACAATGAGCAGTTCTTC
-	TRBV19	-	TRBJ1-6	CASSIEGINSPLHF	TGTGCCAGTAGTATTGAGGGGATCAATTCACCCCTCCACTTT
few	TRBV7-2	TRBD2	TRBJ2-3	CASSPSGGTDTQYF	TGTGCCAGCAGCCCGAGCGGGGGCACAGATACGCAGTATTTT
-	TRBV2	-	TRBJ1-1	CASSDYAGATEAFF	TGTGCCAGCAGTGACTATGCGGGGGCCACTGAAGCTTTCTTT
-	TRBV7-9	-	TRBJ2-2	CASSLNMFTGELFF	TGTGCCAGCAGCTTAAATATGTTCACCGGGGAGCTGTTTTTT
-	TRBV5-4	TRBD1	TRBJ2-2	CASSLGTGRNTGELFF	TGTGCCAGCAGCTTGGGGACAGGGCGGAACACCGGGGAGCTGTTTTTT
-	TRBV18	-	TRBJ2-3	CASSPLGTSPADTQYF	TGTGCCAGCTCACCCCTTGGGACTTCCCCCGCAGATACGCAGTATTTT
-	TRBV27	-	TRBJ1-4	CASSPGWGGFNEKLFF	TGTGCCAGCAGCCCCGGATGGGGGGGCTTTAATGAAAAACTGTTTTTT